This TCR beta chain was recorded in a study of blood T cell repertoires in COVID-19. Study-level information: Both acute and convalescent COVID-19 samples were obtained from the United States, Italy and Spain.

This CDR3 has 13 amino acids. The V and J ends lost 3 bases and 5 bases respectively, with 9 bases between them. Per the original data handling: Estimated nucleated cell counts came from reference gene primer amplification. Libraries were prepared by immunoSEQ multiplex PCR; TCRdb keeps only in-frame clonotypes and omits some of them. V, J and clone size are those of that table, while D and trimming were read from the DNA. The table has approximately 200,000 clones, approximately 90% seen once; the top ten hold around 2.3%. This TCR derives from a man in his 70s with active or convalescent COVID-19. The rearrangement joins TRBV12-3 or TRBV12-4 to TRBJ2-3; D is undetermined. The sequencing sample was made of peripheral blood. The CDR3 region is CASSFTVGDTQYF. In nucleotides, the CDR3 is TGTGCCAGCAGTTTCACGGTTGGAGATACGCAGTATTTT.